Detailed here is one TCR beta chain. Assignments of participants to cohorts depended upon their own reported clinical history. Germline V gene lookup returns CDR1 SGHNT and CDR2 YYREEE (reference sequence). Trimming left V 0 bases short and J 5 bases short, with 6 bases between. This CDR3 has 13 residues. The sample comes from a study of blood T cell repertoires in COVID-19. Overall study context: Acute and convalescent COVID-19 samples came from the United States, Italy and Spain. From T cells, B-cell-depleted T cells, or PBMCs came the material, which was cDNA or gDNA.

TCRdb's copy holds only in-frame clones and misses some; the assay was immunoSEQ multiplex PCR. The data show 210,000 or so clones, around 84% seen once. Sequencing was done on a sample of PBMCs or T cells enriched from blood (not recorded which). V and J are TRBV5-4 and TRBJ2-1; D unclear. This TCR came from a man aged 30-40 years with acute COVID-19. The CDR3 region is CASSLDPNNEQFF. The CDR3 nucleotides are TGTGCCAGCAGCTTGGATCCAAACAATGAGCAGTTCTTC.